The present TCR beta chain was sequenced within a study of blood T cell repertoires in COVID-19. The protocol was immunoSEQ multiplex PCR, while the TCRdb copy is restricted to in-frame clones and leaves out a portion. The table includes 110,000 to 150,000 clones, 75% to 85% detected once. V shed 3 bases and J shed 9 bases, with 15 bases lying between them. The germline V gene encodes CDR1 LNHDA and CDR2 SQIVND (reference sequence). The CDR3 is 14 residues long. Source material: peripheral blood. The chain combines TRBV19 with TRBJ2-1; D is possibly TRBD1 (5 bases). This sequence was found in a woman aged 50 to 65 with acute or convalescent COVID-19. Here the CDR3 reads CASSIGGREAEQFF. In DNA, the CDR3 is TGTGCCAGTAGTATCGGCGGCAGGGAAGCTGAGCAGTTCTTC.